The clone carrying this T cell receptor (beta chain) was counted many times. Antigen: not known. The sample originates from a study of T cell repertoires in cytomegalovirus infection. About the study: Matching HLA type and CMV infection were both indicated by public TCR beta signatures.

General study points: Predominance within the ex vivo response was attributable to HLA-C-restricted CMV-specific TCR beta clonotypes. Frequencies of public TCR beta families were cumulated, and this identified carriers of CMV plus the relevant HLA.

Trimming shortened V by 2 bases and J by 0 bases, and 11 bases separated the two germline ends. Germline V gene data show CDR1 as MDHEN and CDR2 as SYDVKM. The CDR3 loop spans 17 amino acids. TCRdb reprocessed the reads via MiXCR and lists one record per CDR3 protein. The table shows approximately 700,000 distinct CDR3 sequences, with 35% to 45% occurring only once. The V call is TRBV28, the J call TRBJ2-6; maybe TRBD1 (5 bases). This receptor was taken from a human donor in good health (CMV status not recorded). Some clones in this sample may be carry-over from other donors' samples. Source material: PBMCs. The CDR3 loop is CASSLPGPSSGANVLTF. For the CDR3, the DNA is TGTGCCAGCAGTTTACCAGGGCCCAGCTCTGGGGCCAACGTCCTGACTTTC.